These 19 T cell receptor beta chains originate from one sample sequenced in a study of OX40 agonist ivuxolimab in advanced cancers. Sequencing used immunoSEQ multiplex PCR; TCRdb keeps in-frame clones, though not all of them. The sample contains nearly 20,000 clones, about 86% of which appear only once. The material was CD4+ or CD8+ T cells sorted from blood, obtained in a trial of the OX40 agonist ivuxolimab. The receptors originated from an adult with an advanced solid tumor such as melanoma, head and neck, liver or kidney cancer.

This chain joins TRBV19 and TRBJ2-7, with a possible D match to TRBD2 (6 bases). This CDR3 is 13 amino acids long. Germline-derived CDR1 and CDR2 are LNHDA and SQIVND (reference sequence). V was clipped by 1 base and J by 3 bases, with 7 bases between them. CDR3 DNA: TGTGCCAGTAGTATAGGACTAGACTACGAGCAGTACTTC. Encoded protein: CASSIGLDYEQYF. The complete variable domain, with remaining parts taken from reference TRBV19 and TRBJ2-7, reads DGGITQSPKYLFRKEGQNVTLSCEQNLNHDAMYWYRQDPGQGLRLIYYSQIVNDFQKGDIAEGYSVSREKKESFPLTVTSAQKNPTAFYLCASSIGLDYEQYFGPGTRLTVT.

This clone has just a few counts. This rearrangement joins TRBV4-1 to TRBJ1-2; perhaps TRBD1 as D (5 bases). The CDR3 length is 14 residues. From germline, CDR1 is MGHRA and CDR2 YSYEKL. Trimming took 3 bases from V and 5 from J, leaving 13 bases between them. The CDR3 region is CASSQTGLPYGYTF. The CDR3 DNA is TGCGCCAGCAGCCAGACGGGACTGCCTTATGGCTACACCTTC.

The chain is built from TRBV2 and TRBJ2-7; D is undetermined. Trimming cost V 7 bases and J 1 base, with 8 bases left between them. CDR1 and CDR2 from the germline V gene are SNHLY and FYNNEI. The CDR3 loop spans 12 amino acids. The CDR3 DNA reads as TGTGCCAGCACTCGGCGGTCCTACGAGCAGTACTTC. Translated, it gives CASTRRSYEQYF.

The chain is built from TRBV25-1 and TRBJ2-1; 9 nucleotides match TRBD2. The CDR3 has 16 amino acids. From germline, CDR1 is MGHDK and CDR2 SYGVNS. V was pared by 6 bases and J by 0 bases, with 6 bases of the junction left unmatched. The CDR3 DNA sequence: TGTGCCAGCAGGACTAGCGGCCTGAGCTCCTACAATGAGCAGTTCTTC. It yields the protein CASRTSGLSSYNEQFF. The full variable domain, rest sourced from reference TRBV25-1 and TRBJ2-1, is EADIYQTPRYLVIGTGKKITLECSQTMGHDKMYWYQQDPGMELHLIHYSYGVNSTEKGDLSSESTVSRIRTEHFPLTLESARPSHTSQYLCASRTSGLSSYNEQFFGPGTRLTVL.

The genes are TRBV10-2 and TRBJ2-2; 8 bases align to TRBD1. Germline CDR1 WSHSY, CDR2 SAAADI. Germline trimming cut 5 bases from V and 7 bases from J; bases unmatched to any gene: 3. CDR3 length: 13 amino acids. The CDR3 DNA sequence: TGCGCCAGCAGTTCAGGGGGCTTCGGGGAGCTGTTTTTT. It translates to CASSSGGFGELFF.

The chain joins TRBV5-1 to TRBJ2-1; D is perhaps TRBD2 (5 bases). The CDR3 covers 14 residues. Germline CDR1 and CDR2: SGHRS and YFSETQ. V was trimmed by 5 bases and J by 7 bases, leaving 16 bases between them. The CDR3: CASRDISGGNEQFF. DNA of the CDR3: TGCGCCAGCAGGGATATAAGCGGTGGGAATGAGCAGTTCTTC.

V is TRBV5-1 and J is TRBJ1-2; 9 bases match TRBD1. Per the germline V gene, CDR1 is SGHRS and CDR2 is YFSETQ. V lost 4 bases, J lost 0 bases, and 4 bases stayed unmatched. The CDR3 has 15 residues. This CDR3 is CASSPGQGTNYGYTF. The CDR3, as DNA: TGCGCCAGCAGCCCTGGACAGGGGACTAACTATGGCTACACCTTC. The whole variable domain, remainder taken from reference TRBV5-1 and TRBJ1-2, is KAGVTQTPRYLIKTRGQQVTLSCSPISGHRSVSWYQQTPGQGLQFLFEYFSETQRNKGNFPGRFSGRQFSNSRSEMNVSTLELGDSALYLCASSPGQGTNYGYTFGSGTRLTVV.

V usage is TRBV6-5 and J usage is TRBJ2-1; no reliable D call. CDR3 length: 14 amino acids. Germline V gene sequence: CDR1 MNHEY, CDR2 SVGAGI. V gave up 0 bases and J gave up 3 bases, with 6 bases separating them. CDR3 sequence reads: CASSYSRVYNEQFF. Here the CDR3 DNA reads TGTGCCAGCAGTTACTCAAGGGTCTACAATGAGCAGTTCTTC.

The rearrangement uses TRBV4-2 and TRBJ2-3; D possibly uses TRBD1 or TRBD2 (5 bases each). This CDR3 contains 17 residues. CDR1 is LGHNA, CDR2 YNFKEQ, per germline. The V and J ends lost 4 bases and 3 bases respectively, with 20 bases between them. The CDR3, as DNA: TGTGCCAGCAGCCGTATCCCGGGGCCTCGGGGTACAGATACGCAGTATTTT. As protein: CASSRIPGPRGTDTQYF.

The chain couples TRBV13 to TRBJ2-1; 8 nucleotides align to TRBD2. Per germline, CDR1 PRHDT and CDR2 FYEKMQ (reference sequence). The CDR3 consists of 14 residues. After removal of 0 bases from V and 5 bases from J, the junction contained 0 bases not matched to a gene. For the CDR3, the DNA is TGTGCCAGCAGCTTAGGGGGACTAGACAATGAGCAGTTCTTC. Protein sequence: CASSLGGLDNEQFF.

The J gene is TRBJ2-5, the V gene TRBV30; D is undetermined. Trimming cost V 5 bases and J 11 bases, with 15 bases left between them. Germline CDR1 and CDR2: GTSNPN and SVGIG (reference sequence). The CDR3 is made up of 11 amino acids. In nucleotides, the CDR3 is TGTGCCTGGGAGATTATGTTTGAGCAGTACTTC. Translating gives CAWEIMFEQYF.

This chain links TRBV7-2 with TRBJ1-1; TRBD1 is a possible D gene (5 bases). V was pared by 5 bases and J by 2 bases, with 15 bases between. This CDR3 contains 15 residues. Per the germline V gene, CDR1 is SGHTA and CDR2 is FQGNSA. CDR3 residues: CASSPMGLGNTEAFF. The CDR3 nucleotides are TGTGCCAGCAGCCCAATGGGACTTGGAAACACTGAAGCTTTCTTT.

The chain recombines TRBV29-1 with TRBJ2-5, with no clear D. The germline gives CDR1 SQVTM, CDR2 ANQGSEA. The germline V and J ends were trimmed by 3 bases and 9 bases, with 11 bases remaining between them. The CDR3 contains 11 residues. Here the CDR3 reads CSVDRIDSQYF. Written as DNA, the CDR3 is TGCAGCGTTGACCGTATAGATTCCCAGTACTTC.

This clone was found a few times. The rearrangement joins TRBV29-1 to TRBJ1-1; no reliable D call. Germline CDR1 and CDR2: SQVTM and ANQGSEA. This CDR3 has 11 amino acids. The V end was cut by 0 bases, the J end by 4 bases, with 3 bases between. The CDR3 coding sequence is TGCAGCGTTGAAGACAGCACTGAAGCTTTCTTT. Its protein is CSVEDSTEAFF.

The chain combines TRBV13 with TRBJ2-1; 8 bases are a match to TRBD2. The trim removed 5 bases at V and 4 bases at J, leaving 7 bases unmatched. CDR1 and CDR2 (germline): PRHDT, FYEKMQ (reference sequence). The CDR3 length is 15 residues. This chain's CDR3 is CASSIGLAEYNEQFF. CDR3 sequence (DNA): TGTGCCAGCAGCATCGGACTAGCAGAGTACAATGAGCAGTTCTTC.

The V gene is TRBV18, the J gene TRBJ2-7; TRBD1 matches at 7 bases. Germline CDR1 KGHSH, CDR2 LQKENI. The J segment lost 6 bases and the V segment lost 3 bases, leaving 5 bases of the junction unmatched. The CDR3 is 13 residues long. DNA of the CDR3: TGTGCCAGCTCACCCGGGACAGACTCCGAGCAGTACTTC. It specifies CASSPGTDSEQYF. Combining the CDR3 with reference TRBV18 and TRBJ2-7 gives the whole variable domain NAGVMQNPRHLVRRRGQEARLRCSPMKGHSHVYWYRQLPEEGLKFMVYLQKENIIDESGMPKERFSAEFPKEGPSILRIQQVVRGDSAAYFCASSPGTDSEQYFGPGTRLTVT.

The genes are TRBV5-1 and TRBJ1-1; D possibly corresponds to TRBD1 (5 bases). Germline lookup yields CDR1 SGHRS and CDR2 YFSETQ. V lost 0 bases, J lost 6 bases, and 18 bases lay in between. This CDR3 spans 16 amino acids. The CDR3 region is CASSLDSELMGAEAFF. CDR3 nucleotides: TGCGCCAGCAGCTTGGATTCTGAGCTCATGGGGGCTGAAGCTTTCTTT.

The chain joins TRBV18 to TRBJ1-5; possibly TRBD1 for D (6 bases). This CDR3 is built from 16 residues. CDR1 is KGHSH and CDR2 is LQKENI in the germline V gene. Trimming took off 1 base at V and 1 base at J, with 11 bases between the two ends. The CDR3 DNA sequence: TGTGCCAGCTCACCACGGGGGGCGACGAGCAATCAGCCCCAGCATTTT. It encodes CASSPRGATSNQPQHF.

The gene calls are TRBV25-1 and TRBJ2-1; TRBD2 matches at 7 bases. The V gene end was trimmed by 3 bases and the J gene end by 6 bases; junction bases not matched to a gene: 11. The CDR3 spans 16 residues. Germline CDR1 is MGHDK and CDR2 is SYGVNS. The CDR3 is CASSDTAPSGVNEQFF. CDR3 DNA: TGTGCCAGCAGTGATACCGCCCCTAGCGGAGTCAATGAGCAGTTCTTC.